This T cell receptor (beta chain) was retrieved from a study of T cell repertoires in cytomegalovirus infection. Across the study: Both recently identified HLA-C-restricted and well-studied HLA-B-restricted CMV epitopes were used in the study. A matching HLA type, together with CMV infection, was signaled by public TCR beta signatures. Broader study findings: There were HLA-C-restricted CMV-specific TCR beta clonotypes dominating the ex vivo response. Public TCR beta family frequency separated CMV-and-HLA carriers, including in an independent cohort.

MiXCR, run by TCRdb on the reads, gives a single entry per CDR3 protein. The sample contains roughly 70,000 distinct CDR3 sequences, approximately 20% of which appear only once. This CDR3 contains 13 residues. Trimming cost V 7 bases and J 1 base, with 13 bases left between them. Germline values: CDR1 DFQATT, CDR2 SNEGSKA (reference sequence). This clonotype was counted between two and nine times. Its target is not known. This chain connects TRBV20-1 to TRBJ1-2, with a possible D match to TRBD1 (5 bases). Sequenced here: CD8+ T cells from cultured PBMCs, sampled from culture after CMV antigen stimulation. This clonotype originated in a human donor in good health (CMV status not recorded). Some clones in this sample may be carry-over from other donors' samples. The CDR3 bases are TGCAGTGTGGGATCACAGGATAACTATGGCTACACCTTC. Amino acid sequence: CSVGSQDNYGYTF.